The rows below give T cell receptor beta chains drawn from one sample of a study of OX40 agonist ivuxolimab in advanced cancers. The repertoire was sequenced with immunoSEQ multiplex PCR; TCRdb's copy has only in-frame clones and lacks some. The table includes some 74,000 clones, 82% detected once. Sequencing used CD4+ or CD8+ T cells sorted from blood, obtained in a trial of the OX40 agonist ivuxolimab. These receptor sequences come from an adult with an advanced solid tumor such as melanoma, head and neck, liver or kidney cancer. Both conserved end residues are part of each CDR3. A D gene is named only where the DNA matches it firmly. Clone size is shown for a subset of rows, as once, few, many or a class of expanded clone.

V gene,J gene,D gene,CDR3 length,clone size,CDR3 protein,CDR3 DNA
TRBV29-1,TRBJ2-3,TRBD2,15,NA,CSAQPGLAGADTQYF,TGCAGCGCACAACCGGGACTAGCGGGAGCTGATACGCAGTATTTT
TRBV15,TRBJ2-1,TRBD2,17,NA,CATSRGTGTSGSGEQFF,TGTGCCACCAGCAGGGGTACCGGGACTAGCGGGAGTGGTGAGCAGTTCTTC
TRBV4-2,TRBJ1-5,NA,15,NA,CASSQDTEGFQPQHF,TGTGCCAGCAGCCAAGACACCGAGGGTTTCCAGCCCCAGCATTTT
TRBV18,TRBJ2-5,TRBD2,17,NA,CASSPRASGGLGETQYF,TGTGCCAGCTCACCTCGGGCTAGCGGGGGCCTCGGGGAGACCCAGTACTTC
TRBV9,TRBJ2-3,NA,14,NA,CASSVASGADTQYF,TGTGCCAGCAGCGTAGCTTCAGGAGCAGATACGCAGTATTTT
TRBV7-9,TRBJ2-3,NA,15,few,CASSPRASNTDTQYF,TGTGCCAGCAGCCCGCGAGCTTCCAACACAGATACGCAGTATTTT
TRBV5-1,TRBJ2-5,TRBD1,15,NA,CASSPGTDQFGTQYF,TGCGCCAGCAGCCCTGGGACAGATCAGTTCGGGACCCAGTACTTC
TRBV19,TRBJ2-1,TRBD2,18,NA,CASSRGLAGGSPYNEQFF,TGTGCCAGTAGTAGGGGACTAGCGGGAGGATCGCCCTACAATGAGCAGTTCTTC
TRBV7-9,TRBJ1-2,NA,13,once,CASSTTELSGYTF,TGTGCCAGCAGCACTACGGAACTAAGTGGCTACACCTTC
TRBV10-3,TRBJ2-5,TRBD2,12,NA,CAIRGDQETQYF,TGTGCCATCCGGGGGGACCAAGAGACCCAGTACTTC
TRBV15,TRBJ2-3,TRBD1,15,NA,CATSSLGQDTDTQYF,TGTGCCACCAGCAGTCTAGGACAGGACACAGATACGCAGTATTTT
TRBV4-3,TRBJ1-4,NA,16,NA,CASSQGRSTTNEKLFF,TGCGCCAGCAGCCAGGGGAGGTCCACAACTAATGAAAAACTGTTTTTT
TRBV10-3,TRBJ2-3,NA,15,NA,CAISESTGSADTQYF,TGTGCCATCAGTGAGTCAACTGGGAGCGCAGATACGCAGTATTTT
TRBV9,TRBJ2-1,NA,14,NA,CASSVAVYGDEQFF,TGTGCCAGCAGCGTAGCGGTATACGGCGATGAGCAGTTCTTC
TRBV29-1,TRBJ2-3,TRBD2,15,NA,CSVQLAGGSTDTQYF,TGCAGCGTTCAACTAGCGGGGGGAAGCACAGATACGCAGTATTTT
TRBV29-1,TRBJ2-7,NA,12,NA,CSVRDRFREQYF,TGCAGCGTCAGAGACAGGTTCCGCGAGCAGTACTTC
TRBV7-8,TRBJ1-6,NA,19,once,CASSLYPPGRYAYNSPLHF,TGTGCCAGCAGCCTCTACCCTCCGGGTCGTTATGCCTATAATTCACCCCTCCACTTT
TRBV28,TRBJ1-1,NA,13,once,CASSLRGNTEAFF,TGTGCCAGCAGTTTACGGGGGAACACTGAAGCTTTCTTT
TRBV2,TRBJ2-1,TRBD1,15,NA,CASSDQGALYNEQFF,TGTGCCAGCAGTGATCAGGGGGCCCTGTACAATGAGCAGTTCTTC
TRBV9,TRBJ2-3,NA,15,once,CASKRLAGATDTQYF,TGTGCCAGCAAACGTCTAGCCGGGGCGACAGATACGCAGTATTTT
TRBV28,TRBJ1-2,NA,14,NA,CASSGGFTFGGYTF,TGTGCCAGCAGTGGAGGTTTCACTTTCGGCGGCTACACCTTC
TRBV4-2,TRBJ2-3,TRBD2,16,once,CASSQTSRSGGDTQYF,TGTGCCAGCAGCCAAACCTCCCGGAGCGGGGGAGATACGCAGTATTTT
TRBV11-2,TRBJ2-7,NA,16,NA,CASSRSSGQRNYEQYF,TGTGCCAGCAGCCGATCGTCCGGACAGCGAAACTACGAGCAGTACTTC
TRBV2,TRBJ2-5,NA,14,once,CASSWREYQETQYF,TGTGCCAGCAGCTGGAGAGAATACCAAGAGACCCAGTACTTC
TRBV19,TRBJ1-5,NA,15,once,CASTSRPYSNQPQHF,TGTGCCAGTACCTCGCGGCCATATAGCAATCAGCCCCAGCATTTT
TRBV14,TRBJ2-2,NA,10,NA,CASSQGELFF,TGTGCCAGCAGCCAAGGCGAGCTGTTTTTT
TRBV19,TRBJ2-7,NA,13,few,CASSLVGSYEQYF,TGTGCCAGTAGTTTGGTGGGCTCCTACGAGCAGTACTTC
TRBV4-3,TRBJ2-7,NA,11,NA,CASSDYEEQYF,TGCGCCAGCAGCGACTATGAAGAGCAGTACTTC
TRBV13,TRBJ2-7,NA,11,NA,CASSLGGEQYF,TGTGCCAGCAGCTTAGGGGGCGAGCAGTACTTC
TRBV5-1,TRBJ2-7,NA,16,once,CASSLFGGENSYEQYF,TGCGCCAGCAGCTTGTTTGGGGGCGAAAACTCCTACGAGCAGTACTTC
TRBV2,TRBJ1-4,NA,13,NA,CASSEQTAEKLFF,TGTGCCAGCAGTGAACAGACCGCTGAAAAACTGTTTTTT
TRBV7-2,TRBJ2-7,TRBD1,14,NA,CASSLAWDSYEQYF,TGTGCCAGCAGCTTAGCCTGGGACAGCTACGAGCAGTACTTC
TRBV7-7,TRBJ2-2,NA,13,NA,CASSSGSTGELFF,TGTGCTAGCAGCTCGGGTAGCACCGGGGAGCTGTTTTTT
TRBV6-1,TRBJ2-1,TRBD2,15,NA,CASRIGGRAYNEQFF,TGTGCCAGCAGGATAGGCGGGAGGGCCTACAATGAGCAGTTCTTC
TRBV6-1,TRBJ1-5,TRBD1,15,NA,CASRYTGGGWQPQHF,TGTGCCAGCAGGTACACAGGGGGTGGGTGGCAGCCCCAGCATTTT
TRBV5-1,TRBJ1-2,TRBD1,15,NA,CASSLLIQGADGYTF,TGCGCCAGCAGCTTGCTAATACAGGGGGCTGATGGCTACACCTTC
TRBV7-9,TRBJ1-1,NA,14,NA,CASSPYGMNTEAFF,TGTGCCAGCAGCCCCTACGGCATGAACACTGAAGCTTTCTTT
TRBV19,TRBJ1-5,NA,12,NA,CASSWEGQPQHF,TGTGCCAGTAGTTGGGAGGGTCAGCCCCAGCATTTT
TRBV18,TRBJ1-3,NA,17,NA,CASSAGPRPLSGNTIYF,TGTGCCAGCTCGGCCGGTCCCCGACCCCTCTCTGGAAACACCATATATTTT
TRBV28,TRBJ2-1,NA,14,few,CASSMDSLTAEQFF,TGTGCCAGCAGTATGGACAGCTTGACGGCTGAGCAGTTCTTC
TRBV29-1,TRBJ2-4,NA,10,NA,CSAGENIQYF,TGCAGTGCAGGCGAAAACATTCAGTACTTC
TRBV5-1,TRBJ1-6,NA,15,NA,CASSTGVPSNSPLHF,TGCGCCAGCTCGACGGGAGTTCCATCTAATTCACCCCTCCACTTT
TRBV5-5,TRBJ2-7,NA,15,NA,CASSLAPASSYEQYF,TGTGCCAGCAGCTTGGCCCCAGCCAGCTCCTACGAGCAGTACTTC
TRBV2,TRBJ1-6,NA,13,NA,CATLGRGNSPLHF,TGTGCCACTCTGGGAAGGGGGAATTCACCCCTCCACTTT
TRBV28,TRBJ1-5,NA,13,NA,CASRGGYNQPQHF,TGTGCCAGCCGAGGGGGGTACAATCAGCCCCAGCATTTT
TRBV5-1,TRBJ2-2,TRBD2,16,NA,CASNDPGLGGTGELFF,TGCGCCAGCAACGATCCGGGACTAGGTGGTACCGGGGAGCTGTTTTTT
TRBV18,TRBJ2-5,NA,17,NA,CASSPLKGALGQETQYF,TGTGCCAGCTCACCACTCAAAGGGGCCCTCGGCCAAGAGACCCAGTACTTC
TRBV5-1,TRBJ2-2,TRBD2,15,NA,CASSFASGNTGELFF,TGCGCCAGCAGCTTCGCTAGCGGGAACACCGGGGAGCTGTTTTTT
TRBV27,TRBJ2-5,NA,12,NA,CASSFRQETQYF,TGTGCCAGCAGTTTCCGTCAAGAGACCCAGTACTTC
TRBV5-1,TRBJ1-4,NA,14,NA,CASSMAGVAEKLFF,TGCGCCAGCAGCATGGCAGGGGTAGCTGAAAAACTGTTTTTT
TRBV11-2,TRBJ1-2,TRBD1,15,once,CASSSYRGRFDGYTF,TGTGCCAGCAGCTCATACAGGGGGCGGTTCGATGGCTACACCTTC
TRBV4-2,TRBJ2-3,NA,14,NA,CASSQDGGTDTQYF,TGTGCCAGCAGCCAAGATGGCGGGACAGATACGCAGTATTTT
TRBV5-6,TRBJ1-5,NA,15,once,CASSLSGASNQPQHF,TGTGCCAGCAGCTTGTCAGGGGCGAGCAATCAGCCCCAGCATTTT
TRBV28,TRBJ1-5,TRBD1,14,NA,CASSFRGPGHAQHF,TGTGCCAGCAGCTTTAGGGGGCCCGGGCATGCCCAGCATTTT
TRBV5-4,TRBJ1-1,NA,14,NA,CASSSAGLNTEAFF,TGTGCCAGCAGTTCGGCGGGCCTGAACACTGAAGCTTTCTTT
TRBV27,TRBJ2-2,TRBD1,16,NA,CASSLSGQGNTGELFF,TGTGCCAGCAGTTTATCCGGACAGGGGAACACCGGGGAGCTGTTTTTT
TRBV10-3,TRBJ2-1,NA,13,many,CAISVEKRSEQFF,TGTGCCATCAGTGTGGAGAAAAGGAGTGAGCAGTTCTTC
TRBV6-4,TRBJ1-2,TRBD1,15,NA,CASRSSGTGNYGYTF,TGTGCCAGCAGAAGCTCCGGGACAGGGAACTATGGCTACACCTTC